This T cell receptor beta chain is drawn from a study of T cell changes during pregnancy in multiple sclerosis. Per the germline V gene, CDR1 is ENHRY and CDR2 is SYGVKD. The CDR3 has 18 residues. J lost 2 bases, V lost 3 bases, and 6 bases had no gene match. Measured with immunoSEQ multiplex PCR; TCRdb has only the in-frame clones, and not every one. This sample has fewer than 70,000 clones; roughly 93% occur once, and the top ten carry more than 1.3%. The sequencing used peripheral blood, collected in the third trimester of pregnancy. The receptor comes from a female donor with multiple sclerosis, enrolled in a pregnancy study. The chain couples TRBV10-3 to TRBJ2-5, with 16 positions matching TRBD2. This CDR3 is CAISEGTSGGARQETQYF. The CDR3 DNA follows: TGTGCCATCAGTGAAGGGACTAGCGGGGGGGCCCGACAAGAGACCCAGTACTTC.